This paragraph covers one T cell receptor beta chain sequence. The CDR3 is made up of 13 amino acids. The V end lost 7 bases, the J end lost 4 bases, and 11 bases lay between the germline ends. Per germline, CDR1 SGHRS and CDR2 YFSETQ. TCRdb passed the 5' RACE reads through MiXCR, listing each CDR3 protein once. The sample consists of some 400,000 distinct CDR3 sequences, approximately 18% of them appearing once. This record comes from a study of T cells after yellow fever vaccination. The V gene is TRBV5-1, the J gene TRBJ2-2; TRBD1 or TRBD2 may be the D gene (6 bases each). Sequencing was performed on PBMCs, taken before the yellow fever booster vaccination. The receptor was isolated from a young man who received the YFV17D yellow fever vaccine. Here the CDR3 reads CASCEGGTGELFF. The CDR3 nucleotides read TGCGCCAGCTGTGAGGGGGGCACCGGGGAGCTGTTTTTT.